This TCR beta chain stems from a study of blood T cell repertoires in COVID-19. As for the study in general: COVID-19 samples, acute and convalescent, were from the United States, Italy and Spain. In each case, the material was cDNA or gDNA derived from T cells, B-cell-depleted T cells, or PBMCs.

In the study's own analysis: Counts of nucleated cells, estimated from reference gene primer amplification, were obtained. The repertoire was sequenced with immunoSEQ multiplex PCR; TCRdb's copy has only in-frame clones and lacks some. V and J calls plus clone size are reproduced from that table; the DNA served to infer D and trimming. Counted here are 88,000 or so clones, 85% occurring once; the ten biggest clones make up under 4.5%. V lost 0 bases to trimming and J lost 0 bases; unmatched junction nucleotides: 12. The CDR3 sequence is 21 residues long. Germline lookup yields CDR1 MGHRA and CDR2 YSYEKL.

The sample comprised peripheral blood. The source is a man in his sixties with acute or convalescent COVID-19. The chain is built from TRBV4-1 and TRBJ2-1; 12 bases align to TRBD2. The CDR3 spells CASSQEQLAGGPRGSYNEQFF. Written as DNA, the CDR3 is TGCGCCAGCAGCCAAGAACAGCTAGCGGGAGGGCCGAGGGGCTCCTACAATGAGCAGTTCTTC.